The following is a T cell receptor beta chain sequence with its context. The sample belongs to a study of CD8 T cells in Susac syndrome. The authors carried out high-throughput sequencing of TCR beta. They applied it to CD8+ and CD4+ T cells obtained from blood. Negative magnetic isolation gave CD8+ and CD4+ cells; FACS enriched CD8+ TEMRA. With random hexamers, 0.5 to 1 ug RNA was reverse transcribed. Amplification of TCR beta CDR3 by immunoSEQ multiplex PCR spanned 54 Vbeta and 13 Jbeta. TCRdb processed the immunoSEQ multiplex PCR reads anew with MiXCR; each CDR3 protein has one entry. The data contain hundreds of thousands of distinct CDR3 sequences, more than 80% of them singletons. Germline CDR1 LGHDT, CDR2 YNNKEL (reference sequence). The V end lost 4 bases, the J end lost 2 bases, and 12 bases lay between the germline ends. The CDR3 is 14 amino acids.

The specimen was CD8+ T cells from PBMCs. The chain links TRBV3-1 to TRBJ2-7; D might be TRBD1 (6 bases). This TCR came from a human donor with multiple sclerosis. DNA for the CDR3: TGTGCCAGCAGCCCCCCCCCAGGGGCCTACGAGCAGTACTTC. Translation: CASSPPPGAYEQYF.